In its sample, the clone carrying this T cell receptor beta chain was seen a few times. This sample is part of a study of cytomegalovirus exposure and HLA in healthy donors. Use of 60 Vbeta and 13 Jbeta primers characterized the PCR. Method: immunoSEQ multiplex PCR; TCRdb's copy keeps in-frame clones and lacks some. The table lists some 150,000 clones, 55% to 70% of them singletons, with roughly 6.8% in the top ten. The TCR was taken from a woman in her sixties or seventies in good health and CMV-seropositive. Sequencing was carried out using PBMCs.

The CDR3 sequence is CASSAYRDSMTGELFF. As DNA, the CDR3 is TGTGCCAGCAGTGCATACCGGGACAGTATGACCGGGGAGCTGTTTTTT. The rearrangement uses TRBV6-1 and TRBJ2-2, with 7 bases that match TRBD1. The CDR3 consists of 16 residues. The V gene end was trimmed by 4 bases and the J gene end by 5 bases; junction bases not matched to a gene: 10. Looked up from germline, CDR1 is MNHNS and CDR2 is SASEGT.